This entry describes one T cell receptor beta chain. This record comes from a study of blood T cell repertoires in COVID-19. TCRdb keeps only in-frame clones here, not all; method: immunoSEQ multiplex PCR. Of 350,000 to 450,000 clones in the sample, nearly 90% are singletons; the top ten hold 1.4%. V was clipped by 0 bases and J by 6 bases; unmatched bases: 12. The length of the CDR3 is 19 residues. Germline CDR1 and CDR2: SNHLY and FYNNEI. The sequence was obtained from a woman younger than 30 who had been exposed to COVID-19. Material for sequencing was PBMCs or T cells enriched from blood (not recorded which). J is TRBJ2-3 and V is TRBV2; TRBD2 matches at 13 bases. Here the CDR3 reads CASSEAHGTSGATKDTQYF. In DNA form, the CDR3 reads TGTGCCAGCAGTGAAGCGCATGGGACTAGCGGGGCTACCAAGGATACGCAGTATTTT.